This is a list of T cell receptor beta chains from one sample in a study of long-term antiretroviral therapy in people with HIV. Libraries were prepared by immunoSEQ multiplex PCR; TCRdb keeps only in-frame clonotypes and omits some of them. The table records 15,000 or so clones, over 75% of them present only once. The material sequenced was unsorted PBMCs, taken 6.2 years after starting antiretroviral therapy. The receptor source for this set is a man in his forties with HIV. Both conserved end residues are part of each CDR3. The size of a clone is reported for some rows only, either as once, few or many, or as a class for expanded clones.

j_call: TRBJ1-2; clone_size: NA; v_call: TRBV6-5; cdr3_aa: CASSYTQGANGYTF
j_call: TRBJ2-1; clone_size: NA; v_call: TRBV7-9; cdr3_aa: CASSLLNNEQFF
j_call: TRBJ1-2; clone_size: NA; v_call: TRBV28; cdr3_aa: CASSPRGQGDVGYTF
j_call: TRBJ2-5; clone_size: few; v_call: TRBV19; cdr3_aa: CASNGGGRGQKRETQYF
j_call: TRBJ2-3; clone_size: NA; v_call: TRBV7-9; cdr3_aa: CASSPRYEQSTDTQYF
j_call: TRBJ2-3; clone_size: NA; v_call: TRBV27; cdr3_aa: CASSWGQGASRDTQYF
j_call: TRBJ2-5; clone_size: once; v_call: TRBV7-3; cdr3_aa: CASSFLSGRQETQYF
j_call: TRBJ2-5; clone_size: NA; v_call: TRBV10-3; cdr3_aa: CAISSGGGETQYF
j_call: TRBJ1-2; clone_size: NA; v_call: TRBV11-2; cdr3_aa: CASSPPRWGHGYGYTF
j_call: TRBJ2-7; clone_size: NA; v_call: TRBV9; cdr3_aa: CASNSAGGSYEQYF
j_call: TRBJ2-4; clone_size: once; v_call: TRBV18; cdr3_aa: CASSPVSTVGNIQYF
j_call: TRBJ2-7; clone_size: NA; v_call: TRBV29-1; cdr3_aa: CSVDFFTEQYF
j_call: TRBJ1-2; clone_size: NA; v_call: TRBV6-6; cdr3_aa: CASSYQVSHYGYTF
j_call: TRBJ2-3; clone_size: NA; v_call: TRBV27; cdr3_aa: CASSPGLAGVTDTQYF
j_call: TRBJ2-1; clone_size: NA; v_call: TRBV5-6; cdr3_aa: CASSFGPLAYYNEQFF
j_call: TRBJ2-1; clone_size: NA; v_call: TRBV5-4; cdr3_aa: CASSLGTSGYNEQFF
j_call: TRBJ1-3; clone_size: NA; v_call: TRBV10-2; cdr3_aa: CASSLAPPRGNTIYF
j_call: TRBJ2-5; clone_size: NA; v_call: TRBV10-3; cdr3_aa: CATQLERQETQYF
j_call: TRBJ1-2; clone_size: NA; v_call: TRBV23-1; cdr3_aa: CASSQPPRGSHGYTF